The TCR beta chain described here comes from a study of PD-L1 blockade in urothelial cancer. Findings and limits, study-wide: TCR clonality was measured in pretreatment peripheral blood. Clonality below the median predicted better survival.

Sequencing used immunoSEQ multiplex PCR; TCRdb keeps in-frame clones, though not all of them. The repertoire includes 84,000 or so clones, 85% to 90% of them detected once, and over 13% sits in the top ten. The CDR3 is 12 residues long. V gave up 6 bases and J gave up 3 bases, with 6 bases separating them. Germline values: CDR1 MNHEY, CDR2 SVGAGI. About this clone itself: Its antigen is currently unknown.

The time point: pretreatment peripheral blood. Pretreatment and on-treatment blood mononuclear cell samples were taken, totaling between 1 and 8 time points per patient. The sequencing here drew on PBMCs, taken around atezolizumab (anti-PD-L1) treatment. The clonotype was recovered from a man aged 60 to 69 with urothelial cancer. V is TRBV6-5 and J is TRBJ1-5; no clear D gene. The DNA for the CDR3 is TGTGCCAGCAGCCAGATCAATCAGCCCCAGCATTTT. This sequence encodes CASSQINQPQHF.